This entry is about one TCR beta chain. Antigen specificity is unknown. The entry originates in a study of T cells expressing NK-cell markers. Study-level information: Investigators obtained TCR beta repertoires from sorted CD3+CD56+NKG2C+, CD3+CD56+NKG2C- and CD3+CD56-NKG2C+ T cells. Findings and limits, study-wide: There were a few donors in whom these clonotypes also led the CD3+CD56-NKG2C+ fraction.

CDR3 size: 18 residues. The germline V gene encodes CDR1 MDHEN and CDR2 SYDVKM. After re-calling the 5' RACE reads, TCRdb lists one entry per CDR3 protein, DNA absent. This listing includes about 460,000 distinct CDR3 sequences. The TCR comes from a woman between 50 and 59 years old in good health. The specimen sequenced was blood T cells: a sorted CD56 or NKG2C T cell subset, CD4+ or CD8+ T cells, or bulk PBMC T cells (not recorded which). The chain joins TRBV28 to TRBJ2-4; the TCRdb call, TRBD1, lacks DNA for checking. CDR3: CASSPPGRGVRGVDIQYF. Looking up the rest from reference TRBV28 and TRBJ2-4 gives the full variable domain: DVKVTQSSRYLVKRTGEKVFLECVQDMDHENMFWYRQDPGLGLRLIYFSYDVKMKEKGDIPEGYSVSREKKERFSLILESASTNQTSMYLCASSPPGRGVRGVDIQYFGAGTRLSVL.